The present entry profiles one T cell receptor (beta chain) with its context. What it recognizes is unknown. This sample stems from a study of CD8+CD57+ T cells in acquired aplastic anemia. Overall study: Mean yield of DNA from sorted CD4+ and CD8+ cells was approximately 3 ug. Healthy donor CD4+ cell samples had a mean of about 10.8 million reads.

According to the study, genomic DNA was the template for TCR beta VDJ and CDR3 profiling. Via MiXCR, TCRdb re-called the reads, giving one row per CDR3 protein. The table records hundreds of thousands of distinct CDR3 sequences, around 68% of them present only once. V was cut by 0 bases and J by 3 bases, with 10 bases left in between. CDR3 length: 15 amino acids. Germline V CDR1 and CDR2: SGHTS, YDEGEE. Study-level results: Patients and controls had in common twenty-nine CD8+ CDR3 sequences.

The receptor was isolated from a human donor in good health, serving as a control. The sample taken for sequencing was sorted CD4+, CD8+, or CD8+CD57+ T cells (not recorded which) from PBMCs. This chain joins TRBV5-8 and TRBJ1-5, with no clear D. The CDR3 bases are TGTGCCAGCAGCTTGGACAGTTGGTCCAATCAGCCCCAGCATTTT. It is translated as CASSLDSWSNQPQHF.